A selection of T cell receptor beta chains follows, all from one sample in a study of cytomegalovirus exposure and HLA in healthy donors. Sequenced by immunoSEQ multiplex PCR; TCRdb stores in-frame clones only, minus some. The sample holds around 130,000 clones, 85% to 90% seen once. Sequencing was done on a sample of PBMCs. The source of these receptors is a young man in good health and CMV-seronegative. Each CDR3 is given with its conserved first and last residue. A D gene is named only where the DNA matches it firmly. Clone size is stated in some rows and not others, as once, few, many or a class when expanded.

d_gene,abundance,j_gene,v_gene,CDR3aa,CDR3nt
TRBD1,.,TRBJ1-2,TRBV5-1,CASSITTGETGYTF,TGCGCCAGCAGCATAACTACAGGGGAGACGGGCTACACCTTC
TRBD1,.,TRBJ1-5,TRBV30,CAWSGTGNSNQPQHF,TGTGCCTGGAGCGGGACAGGGAACAGCAATCAGCCCCAGCATTTT
.,.,TRBJ2-5,TRBV5-1,CASSSLVGVQETQYF,TGCGCCAGCAGCTCGTTGGTCGGGGTCCAAGAGACCCAGTACTTC
.,.,TRBJ1-1,TRBV6-1,CASRRQLNTEAFF,TGTGCCAGCAGGAGACAGTTGAACACTGAAGCTTTCTTT
TRBD1,.,TRBJ2-7,TRBV6-5,CASSYSGQGVHEQYF,TGTGCCAGCAGTTATTCTGGACAGGGTGTCCACGAGCAGTACTTC
.,.,TRBJ2-7,TRBV2,CASRQTYEQYF,TGTGCCAGTAGACAGACCTACGAGCAGTACTTC
TRBD1,once,TRBJ2-3,TRBV15,CATSRQGADTQYF,TGTGCCACCAGCAGACAGGGGGCAGATACGCAGTATTTT
TRBD2,.,TRBJ2-5,TRBV13,CASSLRWKVPLTSGRAGETQYF,TGTGCCAGCAGCTTAAGGTGGAAAGTCCCATTGACTAGCGGGAGGGCCGGAGAGACCCAGTACTTC
.,.,TRBJ1-1,TRBV7-6,CASSLAGVNTEAFF,TGTGCCAGCAGCTTAGCCGGGGTAAACACTGAAGCTTTCTTT
.,.,TRBJ2-5,TRBV5-5,CASSPGGRLFGETQYF,TGTGCCAGCAGTCCAGGGGGGAGGCTTTTTGGAGAGACCCAGTACTTC
TRBD1,.,TRBJ2-1,TRBV11-2,CASSLDRGSYNEQFF,TGTGCCAGCAGCTTGGACAGGGGCTCCTACAATGAGCAGTTCTTC
TRBD1,.,TRBJ2-2,TRBV4-1,CASSHPDRSLTGELFF,TGCGCCAGCAGCCACCCGGACAGGAGCCTCACCGGGGAGCTGTTTTTT
.,.,TRBJ2-7,TRBV11-2,CASSFRYEQYF,TGTGCCAGCAGCTTTCGCTACGAGCAGTACTTC
.,.,TRBJ1-2,TRBV5-4,CASQGLFEGGYTF,TGTGCCAGCCAGGGGTTATTTGAGGGGGGCTACACCTTC
TRBD1,.,TRBJ1-6,TRBV4-1,CASSPVDRGLSSYNSPLHF,TGCGCCAGCAGCCCAGTGGACAGGGGCCTTAGCTCCTATAATTCACCCCTCCACTTT
TRBD1,few,TRBJ1-5,TRBV18,CASSPGQGGEDPQHF,TGTGCCAGCTCACCGGGACAGGGTGGGGAGGACCCCCAGCATTTT
.,.,TRBJ2-1,TRBV29-1,CSAETVQWVSYNEQFF,TGCAGCGCTGAGACAGTCCAGTGGGTATCTTACAATGAGCAGTTCTTC
TRBD1,.,TRBJ1-1,TRBV7-6,CASSPSRTGGLTEAFF,TGTGCCAGCAGCCCCAGTCGGACAGGGGGCCTCACTGAAGCTTTCTTT
.,.,TRBJ2-2,TRBV14,CASSQSPLVNTGELFF,TGTGCCAGCAGCCAAAGCCCCCTGGTCAACACCGGGGAGCTGTTTTTT
.,.,TRBJ1-6,TRBV28,CASSQGYEGSPLHF,TGTGCCAGCAGTCAGGGGTATGAGGGATCACCCCTCCACTTT
TRBD1,few,TRBJ1-2,TRBV6-4,CASRSGTGVGGYTF,TGTGCCAGCAGAAGTGGGACAGGGGTAGGGGGCTACACCTTC
.,.,TRBJ2-3,TRBV5-1,CASSFGAGLTDTQYF,TGCGCCAGCAGCTTTGGGGCAGGCCTTACAGATACGCAGTATTTT
TRBD1,.,TRBJ2-1,TRBV5-1,CASSGTGQLYNEQFF,TGCGCCAGCAGCGGAACGGGACAGCTATACAATGAGCAGTTCTTC
TRBD1,once,TRBJ2-2,TRBV5-1,CASSFQGGSTGELFF,TGCGCCAGCAGCTTCCAAGGGGGCAGCACCGGGGAGCTGTTTTTT
TRBD1,.,TRBJ1-1,TRBV4-1,CASSAQGAHTEAFF,TGCGCCAGCAGCGCGCAGGGGGCGCACACTGAAGCTTTCTTT
.,once,TRBJ2-3,TRBV10-1,CASKVSVVREGGDTQYF,TGCGCCAGCAAGGTATCGGTAGTGAGGGAAGGGGGAGATACGCAGTATTTT
TRBD2,.,TRBJ2-3,TRBV9,CASSATSGTRSDTQYF,TGTGCCAGCAGCGCCACTTCCGGGACTAGATCAGATACGCAGTATTTT
TRBD1,.,TRBJ1-2,TRBV27,CASSLTGWANYGYTF,TGTGCCAGCAGCCTGACAGGGTGGGCGAACTATGGCTACACCTTC
TRBD2,few,TRBJ2-1,TRBV9,CASSVGLAGGPVSYEQFF,TGTGCCAGCAGCGTAGGATTAGCGGGAGGGCCGGTATCGTATGAGCAGTTCTTC
TRBD2,.,TRBJ2-1,TRBV9,CASSIGASGPAYNEQFF,TGTGCCAGCAGCATAGGGGCTAGCGGTCCGGCCTACAATGAGCAGTTCTTC
TRBD2,.,TRBJ2-3,TRBV5-1,CASSFLAEGRADTQYF,TGCGCCAGCAGCTTTCTAGCGGAGGGGAGGGCAGATACGCAGTATTTT
TRBD1,.,TRBJ1-6,TRBV2,CAKTTGGNSPLHF,TGTGCCAAGACGACAGGGGGAAATTCACCCCTCCACTTT
TRBD2,.,TRBJ2-3,TRBV19,CASMGLAGVGADTQYF,TGTGCCAGTATGGGACTAGCGGGAGTAGGCGCAGATACGCAGTATTTT
TRBD1,few,TRBJ1-1,TRBV19,CASKDRVWTEAFF,TGTGCCAGTAAAGACAGGGTGTGGACTGAAGCTTTCTTT
.,.,TRBJ2-3,TRBV10-1,CASSDETELTDTQYF,TGCGCCAGCAGTGACGAGACAGAACTCACAGATACGCAGTATTTT
TRBD1,.,TRBJ2-2,TRBV4-1,CASSQEGTGYTGELFF,TGCGCCAGCAGCCAAGAGGGGACAGGGTACACCGGGGAGCTGTTTTTT
.,.,TRBJ2-2,TRBV18,CASSPTVTTGELFF,TGTGCCAGCTCACCGACAGTAACCACCGGGGAGCTGTTTTTT
TRBD1,.,TRBJ1-1,TRBV25-1,CASRTGITEAFF,TGTGCCAGCAGGACAGGGATCACTGAAGCTTTCTTT
.,.,TRBJ2-2,TRBV21-1,CASSTGDSVNTGELFF,TGTGCCAGCAGCACTGGGGACAGCGTTAACACCGGGGAGCTGTTTTTT
.,.,TRBJ1-2,TRBV6-5,CASSFTHDGGYGYTF,TGTGCCAGCAGCTTCACCCACGACGGAGGCTATGGCTACACCTTC
TRBD2,.,TRBJ2-5,TRBV5-1,CASSGGRAQETQYF,TGCGCCAGCAGCGGCGGGAGGGCTCAAGAGACCCAGTACTTC
.,.,TRBJ2-2,TRBV5-1,CASSVAQGGNTGELFF,TGCGCCAGCAGCGTGGCCCAGGGGGGGAACACCGGGGAGCTGTTTTTT
.,few,TRBJ2-7,TRBV9,CASSPLASDMREQYF,TGTGCCAGCAGCCCTCTAGCATCCGACATGCGAGAGCAGTACTTC
.,.,TRBJ1-2,TRBV10-3,CAISERREINYGYTF,TGTGCCATCAGTGAACGCCGGGAGATTAACTATGGCTACACCTTC
TRBD2,.,TRBJ2-7,TRBV6-5,CASSFFGSGRLREQYF,TGTGCCAGCAGTTTTTTCGGAAGCGGGAGGCTACGCGAGCAGTACTTC
.,once,TRBJ2-7,TRBV19,CASSSTGLIHEQYF,TGTGCCAGTAGTAGTACAGGGCTAATCCACGAGCAGTACTTC
TRBD2,once,TRBJ2-7,TRBV20-1,CSAAQTSGSYF,TGCAGTGCTGCTCAGACTAGCGGGTCTTACTTC
.,.,TRBJ1-1,TRBV9,CASSVVPENTEAFF,TGTGCCAGCAGCGTAGTGCCAGAGAACACTGAAGCTTTCTTT
TRBD2,.,TRBJ2-1,TRBV7-6,CASSSGLAGANEQFF,TGTGCCAGCAGCTCGGGACTAGCGGGAGCAAATGAGCAGTTCTTC
TRBD2,.,TRBJ2-1,TRBV5-4,CASSLALAARGNEQFF,TGTGCCAGCAGCTTGGCCCTAGCGGCACGGGGTAATGAGCAGTTCTTC
.,.,TRBJ1-2,TRBV10-3,CATLTRDTYGYTF,TGTGCCACCTTAACCCGGGACACCTATGGCTACACCTTC
.,once,TRBJ2-7,TRBV6-5,CASSGMGGRPYEQYF,TGTGCCAGCAGTGGGATGGGGGGGCGCCCCTACGAGCAGTACTTC
TRBD1,.,TRBJ1-5,TRBV7-2,CASSIVGTGDQPQHF,TGTGCCAGCAGCATAGTCGGGACAGGTGATCAGCCCCAGCATTTT
.,.,TRBJ2-4,TRBV2,CASSEALSGGSIQYF,TGTGCCAGCAGTGAAGCGCTAAGCGGCGGCAGCATTCAGTACTTC
.,.,TRBJ1-2,TRBV7-9,CASSFWFGSANYGYTF,TGTGCCAGCAGCTTTTGGTTCGGGAGCGCTAACTATGGCTACACCTTC
.,.,TRBJ1-1,TRBV7-9,CASSLEGMGRVRNTEAFF,TGTGCCAGCAGCTTAGAGGGTATGGGCAGGGTACGGAACACTGAAGCTTTCTTT
.,.,TRBJ2-3,TRBV4-1,CASSQDRRTTPSTDTQYF,TGCGCCAGCAGCCAAGATCGTCGGACAACTCCTTCCACAGATACGCAGTATTTT
.,.,TRBJ1-4,TRBV12-5,CASGPGNAVGEKLFF,TGTGCTAGTGGCCCGGGAAATGCAGTTGGGGAAAAACTGTTTTTT